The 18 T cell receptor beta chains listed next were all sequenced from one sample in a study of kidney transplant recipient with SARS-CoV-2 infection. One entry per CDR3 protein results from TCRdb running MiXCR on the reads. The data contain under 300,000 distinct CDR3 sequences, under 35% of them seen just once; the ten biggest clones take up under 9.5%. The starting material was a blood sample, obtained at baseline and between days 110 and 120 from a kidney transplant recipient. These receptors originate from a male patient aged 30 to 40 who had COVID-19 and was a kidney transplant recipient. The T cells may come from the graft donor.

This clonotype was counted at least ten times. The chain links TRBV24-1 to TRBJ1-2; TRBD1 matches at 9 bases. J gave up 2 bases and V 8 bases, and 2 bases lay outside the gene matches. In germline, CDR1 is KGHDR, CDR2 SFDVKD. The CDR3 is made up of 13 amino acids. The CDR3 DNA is TGTGCCACCAACAGGGGGCCCAACTATGGCTACACCTTC. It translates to CATNRGPNYGYTF.

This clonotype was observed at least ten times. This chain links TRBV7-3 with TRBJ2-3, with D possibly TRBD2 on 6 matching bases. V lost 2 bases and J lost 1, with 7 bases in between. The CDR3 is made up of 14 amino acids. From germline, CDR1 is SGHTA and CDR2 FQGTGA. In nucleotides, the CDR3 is TGTGCCAGCAGCTTAGTAGCGGGCACAGATACGCAGTATTTT. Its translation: CASSLVAGTDTQYF.

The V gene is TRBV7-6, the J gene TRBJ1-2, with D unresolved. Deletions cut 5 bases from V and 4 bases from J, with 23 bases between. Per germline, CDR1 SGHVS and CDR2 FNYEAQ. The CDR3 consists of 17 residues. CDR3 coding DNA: TGTGCCAGCAGCATAACAATTGAATCTCGAAAGACCTATGGCTACACCTTC. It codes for CASSITIESRKTYGYTF.

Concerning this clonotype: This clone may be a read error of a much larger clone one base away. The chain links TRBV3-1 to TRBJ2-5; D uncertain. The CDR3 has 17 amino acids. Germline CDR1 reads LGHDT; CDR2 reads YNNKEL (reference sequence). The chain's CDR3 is CASSVLSPISFSETLYF. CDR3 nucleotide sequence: TGTGCCAGCAGCGTACTCAGTCCCATTTCTTTCTCTGAGACCCTGTACTTC.

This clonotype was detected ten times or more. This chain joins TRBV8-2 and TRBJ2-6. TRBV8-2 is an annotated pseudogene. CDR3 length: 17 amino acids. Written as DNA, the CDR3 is TGTGGCAGACCTGGCAGGATAACACAAAGTCGGGCCAACGTCCTGACTTTC. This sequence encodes CGRPGRITQSRANVLTF.

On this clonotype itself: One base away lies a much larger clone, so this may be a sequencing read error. The CDR3, as DNA: TGTGCCGGCAGCCCGCGAATAGCTACAGTCATGCAAGATACGCAGTATTTT. Translation: CAGSPRIATVMQDTQYF. The chain employs TRBV21-1 and TRBJ2-3. TRBV21-1 is a listed pseudogene. This CDR3 is 17 amino acids long.

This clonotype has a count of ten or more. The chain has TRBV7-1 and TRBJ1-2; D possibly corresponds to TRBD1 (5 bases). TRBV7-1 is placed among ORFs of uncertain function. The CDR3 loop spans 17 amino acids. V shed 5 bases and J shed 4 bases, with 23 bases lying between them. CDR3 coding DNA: TGTGCCAGCAGCACAGGACATCACGAGGGAAAGACCTATGGCTACACCTTC. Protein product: CASSTGHHEGKTYGYTF.

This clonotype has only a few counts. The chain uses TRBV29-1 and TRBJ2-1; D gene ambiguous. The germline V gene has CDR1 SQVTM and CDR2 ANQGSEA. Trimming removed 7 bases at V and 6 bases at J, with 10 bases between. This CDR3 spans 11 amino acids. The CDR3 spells CSAGLSNEQFF. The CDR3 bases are TGCAGCGCTGGTTTGAGCAATGAGCAGTTCTTC.

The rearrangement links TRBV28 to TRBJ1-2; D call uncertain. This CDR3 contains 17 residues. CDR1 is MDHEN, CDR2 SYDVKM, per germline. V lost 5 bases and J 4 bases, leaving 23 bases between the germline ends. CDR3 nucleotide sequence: TGTGCCAGCAGTCTGGCCTGTCCTTGGCGAAAGACCTATGGCTACACCTTC. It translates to CASSLACPWRKTYGYTF.

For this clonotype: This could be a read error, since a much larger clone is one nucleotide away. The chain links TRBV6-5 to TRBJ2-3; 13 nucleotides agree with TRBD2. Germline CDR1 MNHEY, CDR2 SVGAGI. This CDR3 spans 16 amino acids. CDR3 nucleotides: TGTGCCAGCAGAGGACTAGCGGGAGTCATCACAGATACGCGGTATTTT. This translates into CASRGLAGVITDTRYF.

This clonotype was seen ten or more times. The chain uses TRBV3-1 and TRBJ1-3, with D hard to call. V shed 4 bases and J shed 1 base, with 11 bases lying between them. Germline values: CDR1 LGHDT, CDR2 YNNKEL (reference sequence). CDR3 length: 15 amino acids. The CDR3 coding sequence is TGTGCCAGCAGCCGATCTGCGTCTTCTGGAAACACCATATATTTT. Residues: CASSRSASSGNTIYF. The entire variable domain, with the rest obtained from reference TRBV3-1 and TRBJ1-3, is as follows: DTAVSQTPKYLVTQMGNDKSIKCEQNLGHDTMYWYKQDSKKFLKIMFSYNNKELIINETVPNRFSPKSPDKAHLNLHINSLELGDSAVYFCASSRSASSGNTIYFGEGSWLTVV.

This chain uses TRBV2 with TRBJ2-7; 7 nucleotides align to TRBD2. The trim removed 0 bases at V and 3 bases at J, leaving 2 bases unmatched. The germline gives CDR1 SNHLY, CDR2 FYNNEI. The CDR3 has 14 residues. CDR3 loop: CASSEAGGYYEQYF. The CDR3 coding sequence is TGTGCCAGCAGTGAAGCGGGAGGGTACTACGAGCAGTACTTC.

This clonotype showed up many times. CDR3 DNA sequence: TGTGCCAGCAGCTTAGTACTCGGGGGTGAAAAACTGTTTTTT. Amino acids: CASSLVLGGEKLFF. The chain is built from TRBV7-2 and TRBJ1-4, with D perhaps TRBD1 (5 bases). V was trimmed by 1 base and J by 7 bases, leaving 10 bases between them. The CDR3 spans 14 residues. The germline gives CDR1 SGHTA, CDR2 FQGNSA.

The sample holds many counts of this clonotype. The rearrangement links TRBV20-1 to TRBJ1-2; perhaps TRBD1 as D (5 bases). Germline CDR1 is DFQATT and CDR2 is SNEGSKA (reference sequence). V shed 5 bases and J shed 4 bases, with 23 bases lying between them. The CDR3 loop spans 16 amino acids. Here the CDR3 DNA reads TGCAGTGCTTATACCGGGACTCGGAAAGGTTCCTATGGCTACACCTTC. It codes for CSAYTGTRKGSYGYTF.

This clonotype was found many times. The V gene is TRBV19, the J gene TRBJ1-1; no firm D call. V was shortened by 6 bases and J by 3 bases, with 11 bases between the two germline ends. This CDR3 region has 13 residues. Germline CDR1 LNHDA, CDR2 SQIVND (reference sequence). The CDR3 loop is CASRGQGYTEAFF. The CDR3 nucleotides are TGTGCCAGTAGAGGTCAAGGGTACACTGAAGCTTTCTTT.

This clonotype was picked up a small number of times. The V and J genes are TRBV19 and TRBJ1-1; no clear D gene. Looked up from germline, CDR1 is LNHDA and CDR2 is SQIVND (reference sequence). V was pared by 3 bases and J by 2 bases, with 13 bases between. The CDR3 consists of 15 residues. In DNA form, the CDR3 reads TGTGCCAGTAGTATTCTTCCGACGGGCAACACTGAAGCTTTCTTT. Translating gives CASSILPTGNTEAFF.

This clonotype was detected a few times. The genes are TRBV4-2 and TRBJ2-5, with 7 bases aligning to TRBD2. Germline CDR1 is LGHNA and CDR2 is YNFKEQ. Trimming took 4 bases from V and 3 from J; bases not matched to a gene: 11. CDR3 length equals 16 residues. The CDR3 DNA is TGTGCCAGCAGCCTTCCTGGGGGGGGTCCCGAAGAGACCCAGTACTTC. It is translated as CASSLPGGGPEETQYF.

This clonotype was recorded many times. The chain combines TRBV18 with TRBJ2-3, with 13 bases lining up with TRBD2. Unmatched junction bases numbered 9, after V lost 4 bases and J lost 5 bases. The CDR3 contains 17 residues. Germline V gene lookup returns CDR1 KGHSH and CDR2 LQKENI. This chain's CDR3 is CASSQTWTSGGKDTQYF. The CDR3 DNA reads TGTGCCAGCTCACAAACCTGGACTAGCGGGGGTAAAGATACGCAGTATTTT.